This is a list of T cell receptor beta chains from one sample in a study of blood T cell repertoires in COVID-19. Here immunoSEQ multiplex PCR was the method, and the copy in TCRdb shows in-frame clones only, minus some. Altogether approximately 250,000 clones are present, approximately 86% being singletons, with the ten largest covering roughly 1.9%. Sample: peripheral blood. The receptors shown here come from a man under 40 with active or convalescent COVID-19. Each CDR3 is given with its conserved first and last residue.

V,CDR3
TRBV9,CASSAGDSNQPQHF
TRBV7-8,CASSGRGNTEAFF
TRBV30,CAWSVTGYHEQYF
TRBV12-3/TRBV12-4,CAIQFPGELFF
TRBV27,CASRGASSYNEQFF
TRBV5-1,CASSSGTGIETQYF
TRBV27,CASSWGLGGDTQYF
TRBV4-1,CASSQRTSGGALQDLNNEQFF
TRBV4-3,CASSPALGTGGRGETQYF
TRBV27,CASSLTESGNQPQHF
TRBV4-3,CASSQVDRKGPYGYTF
TRBV30,CAWSPTDTQYF
TRBV27,CASSPDSPIYNEQFF
TRBV6-5,CASSLRVGYEQYF
TRBV10-1,CASSDPGKGSPLHF
TRBV5-1,CASSPGDDTGELFF
TRBV5-1,CASSNIRDRQFGYTF
TRBV4-1,CASSQDRSEKETQYF
TRBV4-1,CASSQASEETQYF
TRBV3-1/TRBV3-2,CASSQDLNQPQHF
TRBV3-1/TRBV3-2,CASSQDSLQASGGTNEQFF
TRBV6-2/TRBV6-3,CASSRSGSSYEQYF
TRBV5-4,CASTLRDRDVSASYEQYF
TRBV7-8,CASSRSGGYEQYF
TRBV5-6,CASSLRTSEGITDTQYF
TRBV20-1,CSAPVGGEQYF
TRBV6-5,CASSYSGYNSPLHF
TRBV25-1,CASSAQGFDEQYF
TRBV5-4,CASSADSDTLNYGYTF
TRBV3-1/TRBV3-2,CASSQGGTGGFEKLFF
TRBV18,CASSPGQQLLSGYTF
TRBV1,CTSSRFRGSTNEKLFF
TRBV5-1,CASSFTGTTNEKLFF
TRBV29-1,CSVSPSGEGEQYF
TRBV6-1,CASSEGGVQDGYTF
TRBV5-1,CASSLVANGGYEQYF
TRBV6-5,CASSYGQWNTEAFF